The text below deals with one T cell receptor beta chain. V lost 0 bases and J 5 bases, leaving 17 bases between the germline ends. Germline values: CDR1 LGHNA, CDR2 YSLEER. The CDR3 sequence is 17 residues long. The data were obtained in a study of T cell responses to AZD1222 COVID-19 vaccine. Assay used: immunoSEQ multiplex PCR; TCRdb lists only in-frame clones, some missing. The data contain 150,000 or so clones, nearly 90% of them singletons. This sequence was found in an adult in good health. The sample was peripheral blood, taken on day 0 of AZD1222 vaccination. This chain links TRBV4-3 with TRBJ2-4; D call uncertain. CDR3 in amino acids: CASSQDKLVLQENIQYF. The CDR3 DNA follows: TGCGCCAGCAGCCAAGACAAGTTGGTACTTCAAGAAAACATTCAGTACTTC.